One and the same sample provided the 30 T cell receptor beta chains below, sequenced in a study of a mutant IDH1 vaccine in newly diagnosed glioma. No antigen is known for these receptors. Noted time point: week 11, during vaccination. The vaccine gave 300 ug of a 20-mer mutant IDH1 peptide subcutaneously per dose. The protocol was immunoSEQ multiplex PCR, while the TCRdb copy is restricted to in-frame clones and leaves out a portion. The table includes 95,000 to 120,000 clones, under 90% detected once. The sample was PBMCs, taken from a glioma patient whose treatment included an IDH1 peptide vaccine. Source of these receptors: a woman aged 50 to 65 with glioma.

This sequence joins TRBV10-3 and TRBJ2-4, with TRBD2 identical over 9 bases. With V trimmed by 2 bases and J by 2 bases, 4 bases remained unmatched. The CDR3 totals 16 residues. Looked up from germline, CDR1 is ENHRY and CDR2 is SYGVKD. The CDR3 spells CAISEGLAGTKNIQYF. As DNA, the CDR3 is TGTGCCATCAGTGAGGGGCTAGCGGGGACCAAAAACATTCAGTACTTC.

The chain joins TRBV28 to TRBJ2-5, with 7 positions matching TRBD1. The CDR3 has 14 amino acids. From germline, CDR1 is MDHEN and CDR2 SYDVKM. V was clipped by 6 bases and J by 2 bases; unmatched bases: 6. CDR3 in amino acids: CASSPGQFQETQYF. The CDR3 DNA is TGTGCCAGCAGCCCGGGACAGTTTCAAGAGACCCAGTACTTC. Together with reference TRBV28 and TRBJ2-5, the CDR3 gives the full variable domain: DVKVTQSSRYLVKRTGEKVFLECVQDMDHENMFWYRQDPGLGLRLIYFSYDVKMKEKGDIPEGYSVSREKKERFSLILESASTNQTSMYLCASSPGQFQETQYFGPGTRLLVL.

The gene calls are TRBV10-1 and TRBJ1-6; D uncertain. The germline V gene has CDR1 WNHNN and CDR2 SYGVQD (reference sequence). The CDR3 sequence is 13 residues long. Between the trimmed V and J ends, which lost 5 bases and 7 bases, there was a span of 9 bases. CDR3 loop: CASSQGPNSPLHF. The DNA for the CDR3 is TGCGCCAGCAGTCAAGGACCCAATTCACCCCTCCACTTT.

The chain carries TRBV9 and TRBJ2-2, with 8 bases matching TRBD2. This CDR3 contains 15 residues. Germline CDR1 reads SGDLS; CDR2 reads YYNGEE. V shed 0 bases, J shed 5 bases, and the junction held 3 bases outside the gene matches. The CDR3 region has the DNA TGTGCCAGCAGCGTAGTGAGCGGGAGAACCGGGGAGCTGTTTTTT. Translated, it gives CASSVVSGRTGELFF.

The rearrangement joins TRBV10-3 to TRBJ2-3, with 8 nucleotides matching TRBD1. V lost 5 bases to trimming and J lost 1 base; unmatched junction nucleotides: 2. CDR3 length: 14 amino acids. Germline-derived CDR1 and CDR2 are ENHRY and SYGVKD. The CDR3 here is CAISPTGGTDTQYF. In DNA form, the CDR3 reads TGTGCCATCAGTCCGACAGGGGGCACAGATACGCAGTATTTT.

The chain uses TRBV6-1 and TRBJ2-1, with 7 nucleotides matching TRBD2. Germline V lookup: CDR1 MNHNS, CDR2 SASEGT. With V trimmed by 2 bases and J by 0 bases, 4 bases remained unmatched. The CDR3 spans 16 residues. The CDR3 loop reads CASSEHSSGSYNEQFF. In nucleotides, the CDR3 is TGTGCCAGCAGTGAACACTCTAGCGGCTCCTACAATGAGCAGTTCTTC.

This chain uses TRBV27 with TRBJ2-7; maybe TRBD1 (5 bases). CDR1 and CDR2 from the germline V gene are MNHEY and SMNVEV (reference sequence). With 5 bases removed from V and 3 bases from J, the gap between germline ends came to 11 bases. The CDR3 loop spans 13 amino acids. CDR3 protein: CASSPGMLYEQYF. CDR3 DNA sequence: TGTGCCAGCAGTCCAGGGATGCTCTACGAGCAGTACTTC.

The chain couples TRBV7-9 to TRBJ2-1, with D hard to call. The CDR3 totals 15 residues. The germline V gene has CDR1 SEHNR and CDR2 FQNEAQ (reference sequence). Trimming left V 3 bases short and J 0 bases short, with 9 bases between. CDR3 DNA sequence: TGTGCCAGCAGCTTGGGATCGAGCTCCTACAATGAGCAGTTCTTC. This codes for CASSLGSSSYNEQFF.

The V gene is TRBV5-4, the J gene TRBJ1-2; 8 nucleotides align to TRBD1. This CDR3 contains 15 residues. Germline V gives CDR1 SGHNT, CDR2 YYREEE (reference sequence). Trimming at V came to 0 bases and at J to 8 bases, leaving 9 bases not matched to a gene. DNA for the CDR3: TGTGCCAGCAGCTTGGATGAAGACAGGGGAGAAGGCTACACCTTC. Translated: CASSLDEDRGEGYTF.

The V gene is TRBV5-1, the J gene TRBJ2-7, with D possibly being TRBD1 or TRBD2 (6 bases each). Germline V lookup: CDR1 SGHRS, CDR2 YFSETQ. The CDR3 is 16 residues long. Trimming cost V 0 bases and J 2 bases, with 15 bases left between them. CDR3 sequence (DNA): TGCGCCAGCAGCTTGGGGCGGGACACCGGAACCTACGAGCAGTACTTC. It codes for CASSLGRDTGTYEQYF.

This clone was found once. This chain connects TRBV10-1 to TRBJ2-3; 7 bases match TRBD2. Losses at the gene ends were 0 bases for V and 2 bases for J; bases not matched to a gene: 5. The V gene's germline CDR1 is WNHNN and CDR2 SYGVQD (reference sequence). The CDR3 has 16 amino acids. The CDR3 sequence is CASSESKRGDTDTQYF. The DNA of the CDR3 is TGCGCCAGCAGTGAGTCGAAGCGGGGAGACACAGATACGCAGTATTTT.

In DNA, the CDR3 is TGTGCCAGCAGACGGGGGAACACTGAAGCTTTCTTT. It is translated as CASRRGNTEAFF. The chain is built from TRBV27 and TRBJ1-1; D not certain. V dropped 6 bases and J dropped 1 base, with 6 bases sitting between them. The germline gives CDR1 MNHEY, CDR2 SMNVEV (reference sequence). The CDR3 totals 12 residues.

The rearrangement uses TRBV5-1 and TRBJ2-6; D remains unclear. Between the trimmed V and J ends, which lost 5 bases and 0 bases, there was a span of 6 bases. Germline CDR1 and CDR2: SGHRS and YFSETQ. The CDR3 sequence is 14 residues long. CDR3 sequence reads: CASRGHSGANVLTF. The CDR3 DNA is TGCGCCAGCAGGGGCCACTCTGGGGCCAACGTCCTGACTTTC.

Only a few counts were recorded for this clone. The chain has TRBV6-1 and TRBJ2-3; 8 bases are a match to TRBD1. The CDR3 contains 12 residues. The junction had 9 bases not matched to a gene; V was cut back by 10 bases and J by 9 bases. CDR1 MNHNS and CDR2 SASEGT come from the germline V gene. The CDR3 nucleotides are TGTGCCAACTGGACAGGGAGAGGAACGCAGTATTTT. Amino acids: CANWTGRGTQYF.

V gene TRBV15 combines with J gene TRBJ2-1; D gene unclear. This CDR3 is built from 13 residues. Germline CDR1 is LNHNV and CDR2 is YYDKDF (reference sequence). V lost 0 bases and J lost 6, with 6 bases in between. The CDR3, as DNA: TGTGCCACCAGCAGAGATAGGCGCAATGAGCAGTTCTTC. It specifies CATSRDRRNEQFF.

In its sample, this clone was seen once. The gene calls are TRBV28 and TRBJ1-2, with 7 bases matching TRBD1. V gave up 4 bases and J gave up 2 bases; unmatched junction bases: 7. This CDR3 region has 15 residues. The germline CDR1 and CDR2 sequences are MDHEN and SYDVKM. The CDR3 bases are TGTGCCAGCAGTTCCGGACAGGTTAGGAACTATGGCTACACCTTC. Encoded protein: CASSSGQVRNYGYTF.

This clone was detected a few times. The chain carries TRBV10-3 and TRBJ1-1; D possibly corresponds to TRBD1 (6 bases). The CDR3 is made up of 13 amino acids. Germline V gene data show CDR1 as ENHRY and CDR2 as SYGVKD. The V gene lost 4 bases and the J gene lost 4 bases, with 10 bases spanning the gap. CDR3 sequence (DNA): TGTGCCATCAGTGTCCGGGGGCCCACTGAAGCTTTCTTT. It specifies CAISVRGPTEAFF.

The rearrangement uses TRBV5-5 and TRBJ1-4; no definite D call. V shed 2 bases and J shed 4 bases, with 9 bases lying between them. CDR1 and CDR2 (germline): SGHKS, YYEKEE (reference sequence). The CDR3 sequence is 14 residues long. As DNA, the CDR3 is TGTGCCAGCAGCTTCCTAGAGTTTAATGAAAAACTGTTTTTT. Its translation is CASSFLEFNEKLFF.

V and J are TRBV29-1 and TRBJ2-6; 8 nucleotides line up with TRBD1. From germline, CDR1 is SQVTM and CDR2 ANQGSEA. J lost 0 bases, V lost 4 bases, and 5 bases had no gene match. This CDR3 contains 16 residues. The CDR3 DNA follows: TGCAGCGTTGCGGCAGGGGGCCACTCTGGGGCCAACGTCCTGACTTTC. It translates to CSVAAGGHSGANVLTF.

The table lists this clone with a count of one. The V and J genes are TRBV6-1 and TRBJ1-4; D is unresolved. Trimming pared 4 bases from V and 4 bases from J, leaving 10 bases between. Germline CDR1 is MNHNS and CDR2 is SASEGT. CDR3 length: 14 residues. CDR3 nucleotides: TGTGCCAGCAGTGCCCGGGTTTTTAATGAAAAACTGTTTTTT. It translates to CASSARVFNEKLFF.

This clone was seen only once. J is TRBJ1-5 and V is TRBV7-9; TRBD1 aligns across 7 bases. The V segment lost 4 bases and the J segment 5 bases; nucleotides outside the gene matches: 2. The CDR3 is made up of 13 amino acids. Germline-derived CDR1 and CDR2 are SEHNR and FQNEAQ (reference sequence). CDR3 DNA: TGTGCCAGCAGCTCGCAGGGGGATCAGCCCCAGCATTTT. Translated: CASSSQGDQPQHF.

The chain employs TRBV9 and TRBJ2-7; TRBD1 might be the D (6 bases). V dropped 2 bases and J dropped 3 bases, with 15 bases sitting between them. Germline V gene lookup returns CDR1 SGDLS and CDR2 YYNGEE. This CDR3 is 15 amino acids long. DNA for the CDR3: TGTGCCAGCAGCGTTTCGACAGGAGTAAACTACGAGCAGTACTTC. Amino acid sequence: CASSVSTGVNYEQYF.

This clone was observed once. The chain is built from TRBV6-1 and TRBJ1-2; D call uncertain. The length of the CDR3 is 11 residues. V dropped 0 bases and J dropped 9 bases, with 5 bases sitting between them. Germline CDR1 MNHNS, CDR2 SASEGT. Written as DNA, the CDR3 is TGTGCCAGCAGTGAAGCAGTCAGCTACACCTTC. Translation: CASSEAVSYTF.

The rearrangement joins TRBV30 to TRBJ2-5; 12 bases are shared with TRBD2. This CDR3 has 16 residues. V trimming: 3 bases; J trimming: 9 bases; junction bases outside the gene matches: 14. Looked up from germline, CDR1 is GTSNPN and CDR2 is SVGIG (reference sequence). CDR3 region: CAWSPGLAGPPRAQYF. CDR3 bases: TGTGCCTGGAGCCCAGGACTAGCGGGACCTCCCAGGGCCCAGTACTTC.

Only one count was recorded for this clone. The genes are TRBV5-1 and TRBJ1-3; no clear D. CDR1 is SGHRS and CDR2 is YFSETQ in the germline V gene. With 0 bases removed from V and 2 bases from J, the gap between germline ends came to 18 bases. The CDR3 sequence is 18 residues long. The CDR3 region is CASSLDGRASLPGNTIYF. CDR3 bases: TGCGCCAGCAGCTTGGACGGCCGGGCGAGTTTACCTGGAAACACCATATATTTT.

The chain employs TRBV20-1 and TRBJ2-1; the D gene is possibly TRBD2 (5 bases). V was clipped by 6 bases and J by 7 bases, with 7 bases between them. Per the germline V gene, CDR1 is DFQATT and CDR2 is SNEGSKA (reference sequence). The CDR3 covers 10 residues. In DNA, the CDR3 is TGCAGTGCGCGGAGGAATGAGCAGTTCTTC. This sequence encodes CSARRNEQFF.

The chain is built from TRBV7-2 and TRBJ2-3; 8 positions agree with TRBD1. V shed 5 bases and J 4 bases; nucleotides not matched to a gene: 5. Germline V gene lookup returns CDR1 SGHTA and CDR2 FQGNSA. The CDR3 is 14 amino acids. CDR3: CASSIRTGSDTQYF. CDR3 DNA sequence: TGTGCCAGCAGCATAAGGACAGGGTCAGATACGCAGTATTTT.

The genes are TRBV6-5 and TRBJ2-1; TRBD1 might be the D (5 bases). CDR1 and CDR2 from the germline V gene are MNHEY and SVGAGI. V dropped 2 bases and J dropped 6 bases, with 11 bases sitting between them. The CDR3 runs 14 residues. CDR3 bases: TGTGCCAGCAGTTACACCGCAGGGATCAATGAGCAGTTCTTC. As protein: CASSYTAGINEQFF.

This sequence joins TRBV9 and TRBJ1-1, with 9 bases that match TRBD1. V lost 3 bases to trimming and J lost 6 bases; unmatched junction nucleotides: 12. The length of the CDR3 is 16 residues. Germline CDR1 and CDR2: SGDLS and YYNGEE. In DNA, the CDR3 is TGTGCCAGCAGCGCCTCCTCCGGGACAGGGAGGGCTGAAGCTTTCTTT. Protein sequence: CASSASSGTGRAEAFF.

This chain joins TRBV15 and TRBJ1-1; TRBD1 is a possible D gene (6 bases). The ends were cut back, 0 bases at V and 6 bases at J, with 17 bases in the middle. Germline values: CDR1 LNHNV, CDR2 YYDKDF (reference sequence). The length of the CDR3 is 16 residues. The CDR3 coding sequence is TGTGCCACCAGCAGAGATTTTCGCAGGGGAGGTTCTGAAGCTTTCTTT. Its protein product is CATSRDFRRGGSEAFF.